This T cell receptor beta chain was documented in a study of T cell responses to AZD1222 COVID-19 vaccine. The repertoire was sequenced with immunoSEQ multiplex PCR; TCRdb's copy has only in-frame clones and lacks some. There are 110,000 or so clones in the sample; 70% to 90% occur only once, and 2% to 3% lies in the top ten. Germline V gene data show CDR1 as ENHRY and CDR2 as SYGVKD. Trimming at V came to 4 bases and at J to 7 bases, leaving 6 bases not matched to a gene. The length of the CDR3 is 15 residues. The J gene is TRBJ2-7, the V gene TRBV10-3; 14 positions agree with TRBD2. This sequence originates from an adult in good health. The sample was peripheral blood, taken on day 0 of AZD1222 vaccination. The CDR3 DNA sequence: TGTGCCATCAGTGGTGGACTAGCGGGGGGTTGGGAGCAGTACTTC. It yields the protein CAISGGLAGGWEQYF.